One sample yielded the 10 T cell receptor beta chains listed below, sequenced in a study of T cell responses to AZD1222 COVID-19 vaccine. The protocol was immunoSEQ multiplex PCR, while the TCRdb copy is restricted to in-frame clones and leaves out a portion. This table has 130,000 to 150,000 clones, 90% appearing once. The sequences come from peripheral blood, collected on day 0 of AZD1222 vaccination. The receptor set was obtained from an adult in good health.

The chain uses TRBV5-1 and TRBJ1-4; D is unclear. V lost 4 bases and J lost 4, with 8 bases in between. CDR3 size: 13 residues. CDR1 is SGHRS, CDR2 YFSETQ, per germline. The CDR3 sequence is CASSAGINEKLFF. The CDR3 DNA is TGCGCCAGCAGCGCGGGAATTAATGAAAAACTGTTTTTT.

The gene calls are TRBV18 and TRBJ2-7; D gene ambiguous. With 1 base removed from V and 3 bases from J, the gap between germline ends came to 13 bases. Germline V CDR1 and CDR2: KGHSH, LQKENI. This CDR3 has 15 amino acids. The CDR3 DNA reads as TGTGCCAGCTCACCACTTCACACGCGGAACTACGAGCAGTACTTC. Its translation: CASSPLHTRNYEQYF.

The V gene is TRBV12-3 or TRBV12-4, the J gene TRBJ1-6; 7 bases map to TRBD1. J gave up 10 bases and V 4 bases, and 4 bases lay outside the gene matches. This CDR3 has 13 amino acids. Here the CDR3 DNA reads TGTGCCAGCAGTTCGGACAGGTTCTCACCCCTCCACTTT. Residues: CASSSDRFSPLHF.

V is TRBV25-1 and J is TRBJ2-7; possibly TRBD1 for D (5 bases). This CDR3 has 15 residues. Trimming took off 0 bases at V and 0 bases at J, with 9 bases between the two ends. Germline-derived CDR1 and CDR2 are MGHDK and SYGVNS. DNA for the CDR3: TGTGCCAGCAGTGAATATGGACAAAGCTCCTACGAGCAGTACTTC. This encodes CASSEYGQSSYEQYF.

V usage is TRBV7-2 and J usage is TRBJ1-6; 9 nucleotides agree with TRBD1. The V segment lost 4 bases and the J segment 5 bases; nucleotides outside the gene matches: 12. Per germline, CDR1 SGHTA and CDR2 FQGNSA. CDR3 length: 18 residues. Here the CDR3 reads CASSSRRTGGGDNSPLHF. DNA of the CDR3: TGTGCCAGCAGCTCACGGCGCACAGGGGGCGGGGATAATTCACCCCTCCACTTT.

The V call is TRBV3-1 (or the pseudogene TRBV3-2), the J call TRBJ1-2; D is undetermined. Trimming took 3 bases from V and 3 from J, leaving 5 bases between them. CDR3 length equals 12 residues. CDR1 LGHDT and CDR2 YNNKEL come from the germline V gene (reference sequence). The CDR3 DNA reads as TGTGCCAGCAGCCAGCCCGACTATGGCTACACCTTC. Amino acid sequence: CASSQPDYGYTF.

The chain carries TRBV4-1 and TRBJ1-2, with 8 bases matching TRBD1. The germline V gene encodes CDR1 MGHRA and CDR2 YSYEKL. Germline trimming cut 2 bases from V and 4 bases from J; bases unmatched to any gene: 3. The CDR3 extends over 14 amino acids. The CDR3 is CASSQRTGPYGYTF. The CDR3 DNA is TGCGCCAGCAGCCAACGGACAGGGCCCTATGGCTACACCTTC.

This clone came up a few times. V usage is TRBV6-5 and J usage is TRBJ1-2, with 7 bases lining up with TRBD1. The CDR3 is made up of 13 amino acids. Germline-derived CDR1 and CDR2 are MNHEY and SVGAGI. The V gene end was trimmed by 6 bases and the J gene end by 7 bases; junction bases not matched to a gene: 8. CDR3 protein: CASRVSRTGGYTF. The CDR3 DNA sequence: TGTGCCAGCAGAGTCTCAAGGACAGGTGGCTACACCTTC.

A single count supports this clone. V usage is TRBV7-6 and J usage is TRBJ1-3; no clear D. The V end was cut by 1 base, the J end by 0 bases, with 13 bases between. This CDR3 contains 17 residues. CDR1 SGHVS and CDR2 FNYEAQ come from the germline V gene. The CDR3 here is CASSLDQPRISGNTIYF. CDR3 sequence (DNA): TGTGCCAGCAGCTTAGATCAGCCGCGAATCTCTGGAAACACCATATATTTT.

The rearrangement joins TRBV28 to TRBJ2-3; 8 nucleotides align to TRBD2. CDR1 is MDHEN, CDR2 SYDVKM, per germline. V was clipped by 7 bases and J by 2 bases; unmatched bases: 8. This CDR3 comprises 15 residues. The CDR3 loop reads CASTTVAGTTDTQYF. CDR3 DNA: TGTGCCAGCACGACCGTAGCGGGGACCACAGATACGCAGTATTTT. Full variable domain (rest looked up from reference TRBV28 and TRBJ2-3): DVKVTQSSRYLVKRTGEKVFLECVQDMDHENMFWYRQDPGLGLRLIYFSYDVKMKEKGDIPEGYSVSREKKERFSLILESASTNQTSMYLCASTTVAGTTDTQYFGPGTRLTVL.